A single sample gave rise to the 30 T cell receptor beta chains below, sequenced in a study of blood T cell repertoires in COVID-19. Here immunoSEQ multiplex PCR was the method, and the copy in TCRdb shows in-frame clones only, minus some. The repertoire includes 300,000 to 500,000 clones, 88% of them detected once, and around 0.97% sits in the top ten. Sample: PBMCs or T cells enriched from blood (not recorded which). The receptor source for this set is a woman in her 30s with acute COVID-19.

This rearrangement joins TRBV19 to TRBJ1-2; the D is unclear. V dropped 3 bases and J dropped 6 bases, with 14 bases sitting between them. CDR3 size: 14 residues. CDR1 is LNHDA and CDR2 is SQIVND in the germline V gene (reference sequence). CDR3 in amino acids: CASSIDPGPDGYTF. Here the CDR3 DNA reads TGTGCCAGTAGTATCGATCCAGGCCCAGATGGCTACACCTTC.

J is TRBJ1-4 and V is TRBV29-1, with 9 bases fitting TRBD1. J lost 8 bases, V lost 6 bases, and 7 bases had no gene match. CDR1 and CDR2 (germline): SQVTM, ANQGSEA. The CDR3 sequence is 13 residues long. The CDR3 loop is CSVRTGVEEKLFF. CDR3 bases: TGCAGCGTACGGACAGGGGTGGAGGAAAAACTGTTTTTT.

On this clone: Within the sample, other DNA sequences also encode this same CDR3. The rearrangement joins TRBV7-3 to TRBJ2-5; D perhaps matches TRBD2 (5 bases). The CDR3 extends over 14 amino acids. Trimming cost V 3 bases and J 1 base, with 9 bases left between them. Germline V gene data show CDR1 as SGHTA and CDR2 as FQGTGA. CDR3 amino acids: CASSLSGGQETQYF. The CDR3 nucleotides read TGTGCCAGCAGCTTGAGCGGAGGCCAAGAGACCCAGTACTTC.

The chain combines TRBV21-1 with TRBJ1-3; TRBD1 reflects the table's D call only, with no check against the DNA. TRBV21-1 is designated a pseudogene. The CDR3 consists of 17 residues. The CDR3 DNA reads TGTGCCAGGGATGGGCCCGGGACAGGGGAGGAAGGAAACACCATATATTTT. Translated, it gives CARDGPGTGEEGNTIYF.

The chain links TRBV7-3 to TRBJ2-1, with a tentative D call TRBD1 (5 bases). Trimming removed 2 bases at V and 12 bases at J, with 17 bases between. Per the germline V gene, CDR1 is SGHTA and CDR2 is FQGTGA. The CDR3 consists of 14 residues. The CDR3 protein is CASSLLGAGFGQFF. Written as DNA, the CDR3 is TGTGCCAGCAGCTTATTAGGCGCAGGGTTTGGGCAGTTCTTC.

The rearrangement uses TRBV5-4 and TRBJ2-1, with 14 bases lining up with TRBD2. This CDR3 is built from 19 residues. Trimming took 4 bases from V and 0 from J; bases not matched to a gene: 9. Germline loops: CDR1 SGHNT, CDR2 YYREEE (reference sequence). The CDR3 coding sequence is TGTGCCAGCAGCGCGCCGGGACTAGCGGGGGAAAGCTCCTACAATGAGCAGTTCTTC. Protein sequence: CASSAPGLAGESSYNEQFF. The variable domain in full, completed from reference TRBV5-4 and TRBJ2-1, reads ETGVTQSPTHLIKTRGQQVTLRCSSQSGHNTVSWYQQALGQGPQFIFQYYREEENGRGNFPPRFSGLQFPNYSSELNVNALELDDSALYLCASSAPGLAGESSYNEQFFGPGTRLTVL.

This clone was seen only once. CDR3 sequence: CASSQEDRVAETQYF. In DNA form, the CDR3 reads TGTGCCAGCAGCCAAGAGGACAGGGTCGCTGAGACCCAGTACTTC. V usage is TRBV3-1 (or the pseudogene TRBV3-2) and J usage is TRBJ2-5; TRBD1 matches 8 bases. This CDR3 is 15 amino acids long. With 0 bases clipped from V and 5 bases from J, the junction kept 5 bases outside the gene matches. The V gene's germline CDR1 is LGHDT and CDR2 YNNKEL (reference sequence).

The chain has TRBV27 and TRBJ2-7; no reliable D call. The germline CDR1 and CDR2 sequences are MNHEY and SMNVEV (reference sequence). CDR3 length equals 15 residues. V lost 0 bases, J lost 2 bases, and 11 bases lay in between. The CDR3 spells CASSLSLDIAYEQYF. CDR3 DNA: TGTGCCAGCAGTTTATCCCTTGACATAGCCTACGAGCAGTACTTC.

J is TRBJ1-5 and V is TRBV7-8; TRBD1 matches 7 bases. V shed 6 bases, J shed 3 bases, and the junction held 8 bases outside the gene matches. CDR1 and CDR2 from the germline V gene are SGHVS and FQNEAQ. The CDR3 covers 15 residues. The CDR3 sequence is CASSFEQGNNQPQHF. DNA of the CDR3: TGTGCCAGCAGTTTTGAACAGGGGAACAATCAGCCCCAGCATTTT.

V gene TRBV18 combines with J gene TRBJ1-5, with TRBD1 identical over 8 bases. Germline V CDR1 and CDR2: KGHSH, LQKENI. This CDR3 spans 14 amino acids. V lost 6 bases and J lost 5; bases outside the gene matches: 6. The CDR3 DNA sequence: TGTGCCAGCTCCGAACAGGGGGGGGATCAGCCCCAGCATTTT. This encodes CASSEQGGDQPQHF.

The rearrangement uses TRBV19 and TRBJ2-7, with TRBD1 identical over 7 bases. In germline, CDR1 is LNHDA, CDR2 SQIVND (reference sequence). The junction had 5 bases not matched to a gene; V was cut back by 4 bases and J by 2 bases. The CDR3 consists of 14 residues. CDR3 nucleotide sequence: TGTGCCAGTAGTAAGGACAGGCCAGCCTACGAGCAGTACTTC. Translated: CASSKDRPAYEQYF.

This chain links TRBV7-2 with TRBJ2-1; 11 nucleotides agree with TRBD2. CDR3 length equals 19 residues. V shed 3 bases, J shed 0 bases, and the junction held 10 bases outside the gene matches. The germline V gene encodes CDR1 SGHTA and CDR2 FQGNSA. This chain's CDR3 is CASSFRLAGGLSSYNEQFF. In nucleotides, the CDR3 is TGTGCCAGCAGCTTTAGGCTAGCGGGGGGCCTCAGCTCCTACAATGAGCAGTTCTTC.

The chain is built from TRBV5-1 and TRBJ1-1, with TRBD1 as a possible D gene (5 bases). This CDR3 has 15 amino acids. V was trimmed by 1 base and J by 8 bases, leaving 18 bases between them. Germline CDR1 reads SGHRS; CDR2 reads YFSETQ. The CDR3 bases are TGCGCCAGCAGCTTGCCCGAGGAACAAAGGGGCGAAGCTTTCTTT. Translation gives CASSLPEEQRGEAFF. Drawing the rest from reference TRBV5-1 and TRBJ1-1, the complete variable domain is KAGVTQTPRYLIKTRGQQVTLSCSPISGHRSVSWYQQTPGQGLQFLFEYFSETQRNKGNFPGRFSGRQFSNSRSEMNVSTLELGDSALYLCASSLPEEQRGEAFFGQGTRLTVV.

As regards this clone: The sample carries other DNA sequences with the same CDR3. J is TRBJ2-5 and V is TRBV10-2; the D is unclear. CDR1 is WSHSY and CDR2 is SAAADI in the germline V gene. This CDR3 comprises 12 residues. V was pared by 6 bases and J by 4 bases, with 9 bases between. CDR3 in amino acids: CASRGPVETQYF. Here the CDR3 DNA reads TGCGCCAGCAGGGGCCCCGTAGAGACCCAGTACTTC.

Worth noting for this clone: Other DNA variants within this sample encode the same CDR3. This chain's CDR3 is CSARGAEKLFF. The DNA of the CDR3 is TGCAGTGCTAGGGGGGCAGAAAAACTGTTTTTT. The genes are TRBV20-1 and TRBJ1-4, with a tentative D call TRBD1 (6 bases). CDR1 DFQATT and CDR2 SNEGSKA come from the germline V gene (reference sequence). Trimming removed 3 bases at V and 8 bases at J, with 7 bases between. The CDR3 totals 11 residues.

The chain recombines TRBV29-1 with TRBJ1-1; a weak D match, TRBD1 (6 bases). The CDR3 is 11 residues long. Trimming removed 4 bases from V and 9 bases from J, with 12 bases in between. Per the germline V gene, CDR1 is SQVTM and CDR2 is ANQGSEA. The CDR3 DNA is TGCAGCGTTGGGGGGGGCATCCAAGCTTTCTTT. Protein product: CSVGGGIQAFF.

The chain has TRBV10-1 and TRBJ2-5; no reliable D call. Looked up from germline, CDR1 is WNHNN and CDR2 is SYGVQD (reference sequence). The V and J ends lost 9 bases and 5 bases respectively, with 13 bases between them. This CDR3 spans 12 amino acids. The CDR3, as DNA: TGCGCCAGGGTTGGTCTGCGGGAGACCCAGTACTTC. It translates to CARVGLRETQYF.

A few counts support this clone. Here the CDR3 DNA reads TGTGCCAGCAGCCCTAGCGGCTTCAACTATGGCTACACCTTC. Encoded protein: CASSPSGFNYGYTF. This sequence joins TRBV7-9 and TRBJ1-2; D is unresolved. Looked up from germline, CDR1 is SEHNR and CDR2 is FQNEAQ (reference sequence). The CDR3 extends over 14 amino acids. V dropped 5 bases and J dropped 2 bases, with 12 bases sitting between them.

This clone was found a few times. V gene TRBV19 combines with J gene TRBJ1-6; 8 nucleotides agree with TRBD1. V was pared by 1 base and J by 7 bases, with 9 bases of the junction left unmatched. Germline V CDR1 and CDR2: LNHDA, SQIVND (reference sequence). The CDR3 loop spans 17 amino acids. In nucleotides, the CDR3 is TGTGCCAGTAGTATAGCCCGGACAGGGCGTAGGAATTCACCCCTCCACTTT. Translated, it gives CASSIARTGRRNSPLHF.

The chain employs TRBV27 and TRBJ2-7; TRBD2 is a possible D gene (6 bases). V was cut by 5 bases and J by 3 bases, with 17 bases left in between. Germline V lookup: CDR1 MNHEY, CDR2 SMNVEV (reference sequence). The CDR3 totals 15 residues. The CDR3 is CASSPGLGLSYEQYF. For the CDR3, the DNA is TGTGCCAGCAGTCCGGGCCTGGGACTCAGCTACGAGCAGTACTTC.

The J gene is TRBJ1-6, the V gene TRBV19; TRBD1 matches 7 bases. With 6 bases clipped from V and 8 bases from J, the junction kept 13 bases outside the gene matches. Per the germline V gene, CDR1 is LNHDA and CDR2 is SQIVND (reference sequence). The CDR3 covers 16 residues. This CDR3 is CASRTRGRGVYSPLHF. The DNA for the CDR3 is TGTGCCAGTAGGACGAGGGGCAGGGGGGTTTATTCACCCCTCCACTTT.

The rearrangement uses TRBV20-1 and TRBJ1-4; D is possibly TRBD1 (5 bases). Germline V gives CDR1 DFQATT, CDR2 SNEGSKA (reference sequence). This CDR3 comprises 12 residues. V was trimmed by 3 bases and J by 7 bases, leaving 9 bases between them. CDR3 sequence (DNA): TGCAGTGCTAGTGGGGGGGGTGAAAAACTGTTTTTT. This translates into CSASGGGEKLFF.

This chain uses TRBV4-1 with TRBJ2-1; 9 nucleotides line up with TRBD1. V shed 0 bases and J 6 bases; nucleotides not matched to a gene: 6. The CDR3 has 16 amino acids. Germline-derived CDR1 and CDR2 are MGHRA and YSYEKL. CDR3 DNA sequence: TGCGCCAGCAGCCAAGATTGGGACAGGGTTTTCAATGAGCAGTTCTTC. This translates into CASSQDWDRVFNEQFF.

The rearrangement links TRBV5-6 to TRBJ2-7; the D gene is possibly TRBD1 (6 bases). Germline lookup yields CDR1 SGHDT and CDR2 YYEEEE. This CDR3 region has 13 residues. Trimming shortened V by 3 bases and J by 4 bases, and 11 bases separated the two germline ends. CDR3: CASSSGTSYEQYF. CDR3 nucleotide sequence: TGTGCCAGCAGCTCAGGGACATCTTACGAGCAGTACTTC.

DNA of the CDR3: TGTGCCAGCAGCCCGACAGGTCGGGTGGAAGATACGCAGTATTTT. Encoded protein: CASSPTGRVEDTQYF. V is TRBV7-2 and J is TRBJ2-3; TRBD1 is a possible D gene (6 bases). CDR1 and CDR2 from the germline V gene are SGHTA and FQGNSA. The CDR3 contains 15 residues. Trimming removed 5 bases at V and 5 bases at J, with 17 bases between.

V usage is TRBV12-5 and J usage is TRBJ1-6; 9 positions agree with TRBD1. CDR1 and CDR2 (germline): LGHNT, FRNRAP. Trimming at V came to 4 bases and at J to 10 bases, leaving 8 bases not matched to a gene. The CDR3 sequence is 15 residues long. The CDR3 DNA reads as TGTGCTAGTGGTTCTGTGGGACAGGGCTTCTCACCCCTCCACTTT. Translating gives CASGSVGQGFSPLHF.

The rearrangement uses TRBV6-5 and TRBJ2-2; 7 bases are a match to TRBD2. Per germline, CDR1 MNHEY and CDR2 SVGAGI. The J segment lost 4 bases and the V segment lost 8 bases, leaving 7 bases of the junction unmatched. The CDR3 has 14 residues. CDR3 sequence reads: CASWGGRSTGELFF. The CDR3 DNA reads as TGTGCCAGCTGGGGGGGTAGGAGCACCGGGGAGCTGTTTTTT.

The V gene is TRBV19, the J gene TRBJ2-1; TRBD2 agrees at 7 bases. This CDR3 comprises 12 residues. Germline-derived CDR1 and CDR2 are LNHDA and SQIVND (reference sequence). V lost 5 bases to trimming and J lost 9 bases; unmatched junction nucleotides: 4. The CDR3 region has the DNA TGTGCCAGTAGTTCTGAGCGGGGTGAGCAGTTCTTC. It yields the protein CASSSERGEQFF.

This chain links TRBV5-1 with TRBJ1-2; 8 bases match TRBD1. The germline CDR1 and CDR2 sequences are SGHRS and YFSETQ. Losses at the gene ends were 5 bases for V and 6 bases for J; bases not matched to a gene: 6. This CDR3 is 13 amino acids long. This CDR3 is CASSPGTGDGYTF. The CDR3 nucleotides are TGCGCCAGCAGTCCCGGGACAGGTGATGGCTACACCTTC.

The chain joins TRBV10-1 to TRBJ1-4; tentative D call: TRBD1 (6 bases). This CDR3 is 13 amino acids long. V gave up 3 bases and J gave up 14 bases, with 16 bases separating them. Germline V gene lookup returns CDR1 WNHNN and CDR2 SYGVQD (reference sequence). CDR3 protein: CASSDSGANPLFF. DNA for the CDR3: TGCGCCAGCAGTGATTCAGGGGCGAATCCCCTGTTTTTT.